A selection of T cell receptor beta chains follows, all from one sample in a study of cytomegalovirus exposure and HLA in healthy donors. TCRdb keeps only in-frame clones here, not all; method: immunoSEQ multiplex PCR. This sample has some 180,000 clones, with around 75% found just once. The sequenced material came from PBMCs. The receptors stem from a female donor in good health and CMV-seronegative. Both conserved end residues are part of each CDR3. Each record gives: V gene, D gene, clone size, J gene, CDR3 DNA, CDR3 protein. The D gene is left open where the match is weak. Where a row states a size, it is once, few, many or the class of an expanded clone; other rows omit it.

>TRBV19|TRBD1|NA|TRBJ2-2
TGTGCCAGTAGTCCGGACAGGGGGTGGGCCGGGGAGCTGTTTTTT
CASSPDRGWAGELFF
>TRBV6-1|TRBD1|few|TRBJ1-3
TGTGCCAGCCGCAGGGGGCTTAACTCTGGAAACACCATATATTTT
CASRRGLNSGNTIYF
>TRBV19|NA|NA|TRBJ1-5
TGTGCCAGTAGTGAGGGACTGATCAATCAGCCCCAGCATTTT
CASSEGLINQPQHF
>TRBV5-4|TRBD1|NA|TRBJ1-1
TGTGCCAGCAGCCGGGACAGGGGGCGCAACACTGAAGCTTTCTTT
CASSRDRGRNTEAFF
>TRBV4-1|NA|NA|TRBJ2-3
TGCGCCAGCACCCCGGCCCAGACTATGACCACAGATACGCAGTATTTT
CASTPAQTMTTDTQYF
>TRBV4-2|TRBD2|NA|TRBJ2-7
TGTGCCAGCAGCCAAGAAACTGGGACTAGCGGCATCTACGAGCAGTACTTC
CASSQETGTSGIYEQYF
>TRBV29-1|TRBD2|NA|TRBJ2-3
TGCAGCGCCCAGGGAGCGGGAGGGAGCACAGATACGCAGTATTTT
CSAQGAGGSTDTQYF
>TRBV9|TRBD1|NA|TRBJ2-7
TGTGCCAGCAGCCCCCCCGGGACAGGGTCCGGCGAGCAGTACTTC
CASSPPGTGSGEQYF
>TRBV15|NA|NA|TRBJ1-4
TGTGCCACCAGCAGCTCACCAGGGAGGAGGAATGAAAAACTGTTTTTT
CATSSSPGRRNEKLFF
>TRBV7-2|TRBD2|few|TRBJ2-7
TGTGCCAGCAGCCGCCCGGGACTAGCGGGAGGTTGGACCATGTACGAGCAGTACTTC
CASSRPGLAGGWTMYEQYF
>TRBV30|NA|few|TRBJ2-1
TGTGCCTGGAGTGTTGCCTCACCGGGGGAGCAGTTCTTC
CAWSVASPGEQFF
>TRBV11-2|NA|few|TRBJ2-1
TGTGCCAGCAGCTCGTCAAAGGAGGTTGCGCAGTTCTTC
CASSSSKEVAQFF
>TRBV5-6|TRBD1|NA|TRBJ1-1
TGTGCCAGCAGCCGAATCACAGGGGGCGCAGGCACTGAAGCTTTCTTT
CASSRITGGAGTEAFF
>TRBV19|TRBD1|NA|TRBJ1-2
TGTGCCAGTAGTATAGACCCTGGGACAGAAACGGCAATCGGTGGCTACACCTTC
CASSIDPGTETAIGGYTF
>TRBV5-6|NA|NA|TRBJ1-5
TGTGCCAGCAGCTTGTTACACCTTAGCAATCAGCCCCAGCATTTT
CASSLLHLSNQPQHF
>TRBV6-5|TRBD1|NA|TRBJ1-1
TGTGCCAGCAGTTACCTGAGACAGGGGGCTGCAGCTGAAGCTTTCTTT
CASSYLRQGAAAEAFF
>TRBV5-1|TRBD1|NA|TRBJ2-7
TGCGCCAGCAGCTTTGGCAGGGGGTACGAGCAGTACTTC
CASSFGRGYEQYF
>TRBV1|NA|NA|TRBJ2-7
TGCACCAGCAGCCGCCAGGGGGCCGACGACGAGCAGTACTTC
CTSSRQGADDEQYF
>TRBV7-2|TRBD2|NA|TRBJ2-1
TGTGCCAGCAGCTTAATAGCGGGGTCCTACAATGAGCAGTTCTTC
CASSLIAGSYNEQFF
>TRBV5-1|NA|NA|TRBJ2-1
TGCGCCAGCAGCATGACCCCAGGCGGGGCCTACAATGAGCAGTTCTTC
CASSMTPGGAYNEQFF
>TRBV6-5|NA|NA|TRBJ2-2
TGTGCCAGCAGTGACTCCTTCAACAGGGTGGGGGAGCTGTTTTTT
CASSDSFNRVGELFF
>TRBV4-3|NA|NA|TRBJ1-4
TGCGCCAGCAGCCAAGATGGGGGGACTAATGAAAAACTGTTTTTT
CASSQDGGTNEKLFF
>TRBV10-3|NA|NA|TRBJ1-3
TGTGCCATCAGTGGGATACTTACAGGGAACGGAAACACCATATATTTT
CAISGILTGNGNTIYF
>TRBV6-5|NA|NA|TRBJ2-3
TGTGCCAGCAGTTGGGGGGTTGGCACAGATACGCAGTATTTT
CASSWGVGTDTQYF
>TRBV7-6|TRBD1|NA|TRBJ1-1
TGTGCCAGCAGCAAGACAGGGCCCGGTGGGAACACTGAAGCTTTCTTT
CASSKTGPGGNTEAFF
>TRBV6-4|NA|once|TRBJ2-1
TGTGCCAGCAGTGACTCATTAGCGAAATACAATGAGCAGTTCTTC
CASSDSLAKYNEQFF
>TRBV7-9|TRBD2|NA|TRBJ2-1
TGTGCCAGCAGCTTACCCGGGGGACTAGGGGTCTTGGATGAGCAGTTCTTC
CASSLPGGLGVLDEQFF
>TRBV2|TRBD2|NA|TRBJ2-3
TGTGCCAGCGGCCGACTAGCCGCGGTAGATACGCAGTATTTT
CASGRLAAVDTQYF
>TRBV7-9|NA|NA|TRBJ2-2
TGTGCCAGCAGCTTAGATGTAGGGGGGAACACCGGGGAGCTGTTTTTT
CASSLDVGGNTGELFF
>TRBV7-9|NA|few|TRBJ1-1
TGTGCCAGCAGCTATCGGACAGCGAACACTGAAGCTTTCTTT
CASSYRTANTEAFF
>TRBV7-6|NA|few|TRBJ2-7
TGTGCCAGCAGCTTAGCGGCCAGTCAAGGATCTGGGGCTTTCGAGCAGTACTTC
CASSLAASQGSGAFEQYF
>TRBV19|NA|few|TRBJ2-6
TGTGCCAGTAGTCTGGGAGAGGGCTCTGGGGCCAACGTCCTGACTTTC
CASSLGEGSGANVLTF